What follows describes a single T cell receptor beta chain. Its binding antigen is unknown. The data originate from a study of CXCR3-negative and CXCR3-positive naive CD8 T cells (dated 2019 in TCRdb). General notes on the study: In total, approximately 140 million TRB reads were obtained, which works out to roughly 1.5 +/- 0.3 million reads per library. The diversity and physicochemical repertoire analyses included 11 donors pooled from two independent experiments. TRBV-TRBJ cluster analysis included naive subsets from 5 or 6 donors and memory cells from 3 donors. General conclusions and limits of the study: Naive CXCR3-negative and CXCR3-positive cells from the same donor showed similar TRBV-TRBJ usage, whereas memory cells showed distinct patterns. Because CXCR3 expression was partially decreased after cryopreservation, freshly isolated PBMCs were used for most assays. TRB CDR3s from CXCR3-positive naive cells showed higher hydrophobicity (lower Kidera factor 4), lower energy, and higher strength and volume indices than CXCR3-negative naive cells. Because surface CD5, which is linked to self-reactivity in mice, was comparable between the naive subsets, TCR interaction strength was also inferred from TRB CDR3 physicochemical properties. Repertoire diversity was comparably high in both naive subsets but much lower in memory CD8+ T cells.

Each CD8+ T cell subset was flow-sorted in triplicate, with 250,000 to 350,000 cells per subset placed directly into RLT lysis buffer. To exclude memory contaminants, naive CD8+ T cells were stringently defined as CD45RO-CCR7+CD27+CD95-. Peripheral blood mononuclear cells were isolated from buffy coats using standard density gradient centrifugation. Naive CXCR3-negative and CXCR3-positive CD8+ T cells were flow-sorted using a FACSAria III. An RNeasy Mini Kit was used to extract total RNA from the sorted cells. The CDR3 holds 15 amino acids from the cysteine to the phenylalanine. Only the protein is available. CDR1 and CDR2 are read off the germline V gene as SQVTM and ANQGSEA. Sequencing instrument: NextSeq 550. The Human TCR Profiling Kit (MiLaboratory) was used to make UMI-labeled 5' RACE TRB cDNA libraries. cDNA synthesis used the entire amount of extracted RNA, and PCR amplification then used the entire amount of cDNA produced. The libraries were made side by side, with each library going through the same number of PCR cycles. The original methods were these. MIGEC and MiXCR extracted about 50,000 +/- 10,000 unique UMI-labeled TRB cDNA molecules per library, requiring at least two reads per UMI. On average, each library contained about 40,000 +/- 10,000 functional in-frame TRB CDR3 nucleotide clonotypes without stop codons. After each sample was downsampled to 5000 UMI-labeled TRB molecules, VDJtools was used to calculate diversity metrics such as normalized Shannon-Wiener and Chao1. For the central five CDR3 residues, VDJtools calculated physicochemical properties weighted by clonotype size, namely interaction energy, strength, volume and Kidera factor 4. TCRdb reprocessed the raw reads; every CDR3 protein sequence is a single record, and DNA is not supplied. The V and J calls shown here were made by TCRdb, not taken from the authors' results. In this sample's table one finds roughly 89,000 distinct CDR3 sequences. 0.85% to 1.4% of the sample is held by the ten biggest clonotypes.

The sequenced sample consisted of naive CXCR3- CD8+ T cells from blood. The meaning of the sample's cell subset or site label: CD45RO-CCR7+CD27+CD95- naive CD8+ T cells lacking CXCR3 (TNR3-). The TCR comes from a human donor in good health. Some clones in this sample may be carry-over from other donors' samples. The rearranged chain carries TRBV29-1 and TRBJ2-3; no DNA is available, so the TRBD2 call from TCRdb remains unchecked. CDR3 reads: CSVERLAGGSDTQYF.